One TCR beta chain is described in this entry. The sample originates from a study of blood T cells in healthy people across ages. Germline lookup yields CDR1 MGHRA and CDR2 YSYEKL. CDR3 size: 14 residues. A second PCR of roughly 6 to 12 cycles used a sample-barcoded 5' primer and a J-beta primer mix. Each CDR3 protein gets one entry after TCRdb re-called the 5' RACE reads with MiXCR. The profile covers about 930,000 distinct CDR3 sequences, with 29% appearing a single time and roughly 10% taken by the ten largest. These same records also appear under a second study, on T cells of mothers and their children.

The gene calls are TRBV4-1 and TRBJ2-7, with D uncertain. The better agreement between TRBJ2-5 and the DNA end casts doubt on the J call. The clonotype was recovered from a woman between 40 and 50 years old in good health. The sample comprised blood. CDR3 loop: CASSQVTRAETQYF. Here the CDR3 DNA reads TGCGCCAGCAGCCAAGTAACGAGAGCGGAGACCCAGTACTTC.